These T cell receptor beta chains were read from a single sample in a study of T cells after yellow fever vaccination. Via MiXCR, TCRdb re-called the 5' RACE reads, giving one row per CDR3 protein. The sample lists 200,000 to 300,000 distinct CDR3 sequences, 6.5% to 7.5% occurring once. The sequencing here drew on CD4+ T cells sorted from PBMCs, taken on the day of the yellow fever booster vaccination. Receptor source: a man under 40 who received the YFV17D yellow fever vaccine. Both conserved end residues are part of each CDR3. Fields, in order: clone size, V gene, J gene, D gene, CDR3 DNA, CDR3 protein. A D gene is named only where the DNA matches it firmly. Clone sizes are given selectively: once, few, many, or a class where the clone is expanded.

>many|TRBV20-1|TRBJ2-7|-
TGCAGTGGTTTGGGGGACTGGACCAACGAGCAGTACTTC
CSGLGDWTNEQYF
>-|TRBV20-1|TRBJ2-7|-
TGCAGTGCTACAATTTCTTCCAGCACAACCTACGAGCAGTACTTC
CSATISSSTTYEQYF
>many|TRBV7-2|TRBJ2-2|-
TGTGCCAGCAGCTTCGCCAGGATGGGTAACACCGGGGAGCTGTTTTTT
CASSFARMGNTGELFF
>many|TRBV18|TRBJ2-5|-
TGTGCCAGCTCACCACCAGGCAGGGGAGGCGAGACCCAGTACTTC
CASSPPGRGGETQYF
>-|TRBV4-1|TRBJ2-5|TRBD2
TGCGCCAGCAGCCAAGGGCAATTTCGCGGTTGGACTAGCGAAGAGACCCAGTACTTC
CASSQGQFRGWTSEETQYF
>few|TRBV12-3/TRBV12-4|TRBJ2-1|TRBD2
TGTGCCAGCAGTTGGACTAGCGGGAGTAGTACCTACAATGAGCAGTTCTTC
CASSWTSGSSTYNEQFF
>many|TRBV12-3/TRBV12-4|TRBJ2-3|-
TGTGCCAGCAGCCGAAGCACAGATACGCAGTATTTT
CASSRSTDTQYF
>few|TRBV6-1|TRBJ2-3|-
TGTGCCAGCAGGGGGATGGGGTCGGTGAGCACAGATACGCAGTATTTT
CASRGMGSVSTDTQYF
>many|TRBV18|TRBJ2-5|TRBD1
TGTGCCAGCTCCCAGCGGTCCGGGACAGGGGGCATAGAGTGGCAAGAGACCCAGTACTTC
CASSQRSGTGGIEWQETQYF
>-|TRBV20-1|TRBJ2-7|-
TGCAGTGCTAGAGGACTAGAAGGAACCGAGCAGTACTTC
CSARGLEGTEQYF
>-|TRBV20-1|TRBJ2-5|-
TGCAGTGCAACAGGGCCGTTCGGGGAGACCCAGTACTTC
CSATGPFGETQYF
>-|TRBV5-6|TRBJ1-2|-
TGTGCCAGCAGCTTGGGACCCGGGACGCCAAGCGATGGCTACACCTTC
CASSLGPGTPSDGYTF
>many|TRBV20-1|TRBJ2-7|TRBD1
TGCAGTGCTCCGGGACAGGGAGCCTACGAGCAGTACTTC
CSAPGQGAYEQYF
>many|TRBV20-1|TRBJ2-5|-
TGCAGTGCTAGAGATAGGGCGGGACTTCGGAAAGAGACCCAGTACTTC
CSARDRAGLRKETQYF
>many|TRBV29-1|TRBJ2-7|-
TGCAGCGTTGGAGAACCCTACGAGCAGTACTTC
CSVGEPYEQYF
>many|TRBV20-1|TRBJ2-7|TRBD2
TGCAGTGAGCACGGGGGGTACGAGCAGTACTTC
CSEHGGYEQYF
>many|TRBV4-2|TRBJ2-2|-
TGTGCCAGCAGCCACCCCGGGGGCGTAACCGGGGAGCTGTTTTTT
CASSHPGGVTGELFF
>-|TRBV12-3/TRBV12-4|TRBJ2-7|-
TGTGCCAGCAGTTTCCAGTCCCAGGGGGGCGAGCAGTACTTC
CASSFQSQGGEQYF
>many|TRBV12-3/TRBV12-4|TRBJ2-7|-
TGTGCCAGCAGTCAAAGGGGGGGATCCTACGAGCAGTACTTC
CASSQRGGSYEQYF
>many|TRBV29-1|TRBJ2-3|TRBD1
TGCAGCGTTGGAATAGGACAGGGGTTCACAGATACGCAGTATTTT
CSVGIGQGFTDTQYF
>many|TRBV5-6|TRBJ2-7|-
TGTGCCAGCAGCTCAACAGAGTCCTACGAGCAGTACTTC
CASSSTESYEQYF
>many|TRBV11-3|TRBJ2-3|TRBD2
TGTGCCAGCAGCCCCGGACTAGCGGGAGATACGCAGTATTTT
CASSPGLAGDTQYF
>-|TRBV28|TRBJ2-7|-
TGTGCCCGCAGTCGCGGAAACTACGAGCAGTACTTC
CARSRGNYEQYF
>few|TRBV5-1|TRBJ2-3|-
TGCGCCAGCAGCTACTCGTTGGTACCTAGCACAGATACGCAGTATTTT
CASSYSLVPSTDTQYF
>-|TRBV7-2|TRBJ2-1|TRBD2
TGTGCCAGCAATAGCGGGTTAGAAGGCGGTGAGCAGTTCTTC
CASNSGLEGGEQFF
>many|TRBV27|TRBJ2-6|-
TGTGCCAGCACCCCCGGAGGGGCCAACGTCCTGACTTTC
CASTPGGANVLTF
>many|TRBV10-3|TRBJ2-3|-
TGTGCCATCAGCGGGAGTACAGATACGCAGTATTTT
CAISGSTDTQYF
>-|TRBV7-3|TRBJ2-1|-
TGTGCCAGCAGCTTGGGCGGGACAACCCGCCGCCCCTACAATGAGCAGTTCTTC
CASSLGGTTRRPYNEQFF
>many|TRBV20-1|TRBJ2-4|-
TGCAGTGCTAGAGATTTTGTCGGGAGTGATAACATTCAGTACTTC
CSARDFVGSDNIQYF
>-|TRBV6-5|TRBJ2-1|-
TGTGCCAGCAGTTACTGGCGGAGTTACAATGAGCAGTTCTTC
CASSYWRSYNEQFF
>-|TRBV10-1|TRBJ2-1|TRBD1
TGCGCCAGCAGACCAGACAGGGGGAACTTCAATGAGCAGTTCTTC
CASRPDRGNFNEQFF
>few|TRBV7-6|TRBJ2-5|TRBD2
TGTGCCAGCAGCTCCCGGGGTAGCGGGCCCCAAGAGACCCAGTACTTC
CASSSRGSGPQETQYF